This T cell receptor (beta chain) came from a study of blood T cell repertoires in COVID-19. V was pared by 8 bases and J by 0 bases, with 12 bases between. This CDR3 region has 14 residues. Germline V gene data show CDR1 as SGHNT and CDR2 as YYREEE (reference sequence). Sequenced by immunoSEQ multiplex PCR; TCRdb stores in-frame clones only, minus some. Here the sample spans fewer than 70,000 clones, under 90% being singletons. The chain recombines TRBV5-4 with TRBJ2-1, with D possibly matching TRBD1 (6 bases). The TCR originated in a human donor in a cohort sampled during active COVID-19. Sequencing was performed on peripheral blood. Here the CDR3 reads CASHRDHSYNEQFF. For the CDR3, the DNA is TGTGCCAGTCACAGGGATCACTCCTACAATGAGCAGTTCTTC.